This entry describes one T cell receptor beta chain. These data are taken from a study of OX40 agonist ivuxolimab in advanced cancers. Libraries were prepared by immunoSEQ multiplex PCR; TCRdb keeps only in-frame clonotypes and omits some of them. The repertoire holds around 85,000 clones, 91% seen once, with 6.5% to 8.5% in the top ten. Trimming took 7 bases from V and 4 from J, leaving 21 bases between them. The CDR3 totals 15 residues. From germline, CDR1 is SQVTM and CDR2 ANQGSEA. Here the sequenced sample was CD4+ or CD8+ T cells sorted from blood, taken in a trial of the OX40 agonist ivuxolimab. The TCR was taken from an adult with an advanced solid tumor such as melanoma, head and neck, liver or kidney cancer. V and J are TRBV29-1 and TRBJ2-3, with D hard to call. The CDR3 sequence: CSAINPEIPPDTQYF. CDR3 nucleotides: TGCAGCGCGATAAACCCCGAGATTCCCCCAGATACGCAGTATTTT.